Shown below are 25 T cell receptor beta chains from a single sample sequenced in a study of blood T cell repertoires in COVID-19. Data came from immunoSEQ multiplex PCR; TCRdb stores just in-frame clones and leaves some out. The repertoire holds about 310,000 clones, with roughly nine tenths as singletons. Sequencing used PBMCs or T cells enriched from blood (not recorded which). Receptors were obtained from a woman aged 30 to 39 who had recovered from COVID-19.

The rearrangement links TRBV11-2 to TRBJ2-1; possibly TRBD2 for D (5 bases). CDR1 and CDR2 (germline): SGHAT, FQNNGV. The CDR3 sequence is 15 residues long. V dropped 1 base and J dropped 5 bases, with 12 bases sitting between them. The CDR3 DNA follows: TGTGCCAGCAGCTTAGGTGGGAGAGCACACAATGAGCAGTTCTTC. This sequence encodes CASSLGGRAHNEQFF. Using reference TRBV11-2 and TRBJ2-1 for the parts outside the CDR3, the full variable domain is EAGVAQSPRYKIIEKRQSVAFWCNPISGHATLYWYQQILGQGPKLLIQFQNNGVVDDSQLPKDRFSAERLKGVDSTLKIQPAKLEDSAVYLCASSLGGRAHNEQFFGPGTRLTVL.

This chain links TRBV6-2 or TRBV6-3 with TRBJ2-1, with D uncertain. Looked up from germline, CDR1 is MNHEY and CDR2 is SVGEGT. V lost 4 bases, J lost 4 bases, and 8 bases lay in between. The CDR3 consists of 13 residues. CDR3 loop: CASSSYSYNEQFF. The CDR3, as DNA: TGTGCCAGCAGTTCTTACTCGTACAATGAGCAGTTCTTC.

V is TRBV28 and J is TRBJ1-2; D is possibly TRBD1 (5 bases). In germline, CDR1 is MDHEN, CDR2 SYDVKM. V dropped 7 bases and J dropped 8 bases, with 17 bases sitting between them. The CDR3 runs 13 residues. The CDR3 region is CASIVRGAGGYTF. The CDR3 nucleotides read TGTGCCAGCATCGTGCGAGGGGCGGGAGGCTACACCTTC.

The chain links TRBV24-1 to TRBJ1-2; weak D call: TRBD1 (6 bases). The V gene's germline CDR1 is KGHDR and CDR2 SFDVKD. This CDR3 has 12 residues. V was pared by 12 bases and J by 7 bases, with 17 bases between. The DNA for the CDR3 is TGTGCCGCGTCGCGGGGGGCCGGTGGCTACACCTTC. This translates into CAASRGAGGYTF.

With regard to this clone: This specimen includes other DNA sequences encoding the same CDR3. This chain connects TRBV20-1 to TRBJ2-7; D gene uncertain. CDR1 is DFQATT, CDR2 SNEGSKA, per germline (reference sequence). Trimming took 5 bases from V and 1 from J, leaving 6 bases between them. This CDR3 is built from 11 residues. The CDR3 coding sequence is TGCAGTGCTTCCGGGTCCTACGAGCAGTACTTC. Translated, it gives CSASGSYEQYF.

The sample holds one count of this clone. The chain is built from TRBV19 and TRBJ1-1; D call uncertain. V was pared by 5 bases and J by 2 bases, with 9 bases between. This CDR3 is 13 amino acids long. Germline V gives CDR1 LNHDA, CDR2 SQIVND (reference sequence). The CDR3 region is CASSPQDNTEAFF. DNA of the CDR3: TGTGCCAGTAGTCCCCAGGATAACACTGAAGCTTTCTTT.

The chain recombines TRBV30 with TRBJ1-3; D might be TRBD1 (5 bases). Germline V lookup: CDR1 GTSNPN, CDR2 SVGIG (reference sequence). The CDR3 is 14 amino acids. Trimming took 4 bases from V and 0 from J, leaving 10 bases between them. CDR3: CAWKQTVSGNTIYF. In DNA, the CDR3 is TGTGCCTGGAAACAGACAGTCTCTGGAAACACCATATATTTT.

This clone was recorded a few times. The chain combines TRBV28 with TRBJ2-4; TRBD2 matches 13 bases. CDR3 length equals 12 residues. After removal of 5 bases from V and 14 bases from J, the junction contained 3 bases not matched to a gene. CDR1 is MDHEN, CDR2 SYDVKM, per germline. The CDR3 region is CASSMGLAGKYF. CDR3 nucleotide sequence: TGTGCCAGCAGTATGGGACTAGCGGGAAAGTACTTC.

The rearrangement joins TRBV25-1 to TRBJ1-4, with a possible D match to TRBD1 (6 bases). Trimming stripped 3 bases from V and 3 bases from J, with 14 bases between. CDR1 is MGHDK and CDR2 is SYGVNS in the germline V gene. CDR3 size: 16 residues. The DNA of the CDR3 is TGTGCCAGCAGTGAGATCGGGGGGGCTCCTAATGAAAAACTGTTTTTT. This translates into CASSEIGGAPNEKLFF.

About this clone: The sample has other DNA sequences that encode this CDR3 too. The chain uses TRBV19 and TRBJ2-7; D is unresolved. The CDR3 has 12 amino acids. The germline CDR1 and CDR2 sequences are LNHDA and SQIVND (reference sequence). Trimming removed 2 bases at V and 5 bases at J, with 7 bases between. In nucleotides, the CDR3 is TGTGCCAGTAGTATAAGAGGTAACGAGCAGTACTTC. Translating it yields CASSIRGNEQYF.

The chain recombines TRBV28 with TRBJ2-7; 9 bases map to TRBD2. Trimming removed 3 bases from V and 0 bases from J; junction bases left unmatched: 9. The germline V gene encodes CDR1 MDHEN and CDR2 SYDVKM. The CDR3 covers 17 residues. Written as DNA, the CDR3 is TGTGCCAGCAGTTTCGTGGCGGGAGGGCCGAGCTCCTACGAGCAGTACTTC. Translation: CASSFVAGGPSSYEQYF.

The genes are TRBV18 and TRBJ2-2, with D uncertain. The CDR3 consists of 14 residues. Trimming stripped 3 bases from V and 4 bases from J, with 9 bases between. Germline assignment: CDR1 KGHSH and CDR2 LQKENI. CDR3 protein: CASSPERLTGELFF. CDR3 in DNA: TGTGCCAGCTCACCCGAGAGGCTCACCGGGGAGCTGTTTTTT. The full variable domain, rest sourced from reference TRBV18 and TRBJ2-2, is NAGVMQNPRHLVRRRGQEARLRCSPMKGHSHVYWYRQLPEEGLKFMVYLQKENIIDESGMPKERFSAEFPKEGPSILRIQQVVRGDSAAYFCASSPERLTGELFFGEGSRLTVL.

This clone was observed a single time. The chain employs TRBV6-2 or TRBV6-3 and TRBJ1-1; a weak D match, TRBD1 (5 bases). Trimming removed 6 bases from V and 3 bases from J, with 8 bases in between. The CDR3 is made up of 12 amino acids. From germline, CDR1 is MNHEY and CDR2 SVGEGT. The CDR3 protein is CASSLQDTEAFF. For the CDR3, the DNA is TGTGCCAGCAGCTTACAGGACACTGAAGCTTTCTTT.

The V call is TRBV5-1, the J call TRBJ2-7, with TRBD1 matching 8 bases. Germline V gives CDR1 SGHRS, CDR2 YFSETQ. V gave up 0 bases and J gave up 2 bases; unmatched junction bases: 4. This CDR3 has 15 residues. The CDR3 DNA reads TGCGCCAGCAGCTTGGGGGGGACAGGAGCCTACGAGCAGTACTTC. Its translation: CASSLGGTGAYEQYF.

The rearrangement joins TRBV5-1 to TRBJ1-1; the D gene is possibly TRBD1 (6 bases). Per germline, CDR1 SGHRS and CDR2 YFSETQ. This CDR3 is built from 14 residues. V lost 0 bases, J lost 1 base, and 7 bases lay in between. The CDR3 nucleotides read TGCGCCAGCAGCTTGGGGGGACAGAACACTGAAGCTTTCTTT. It encodes CASSLGGQNTEAFF.

This rearrangement joins TRBV7-9 to TRBJ1-1; D unresolved. Germline-derived CDR1 and CDR2 are SEHNR and FQNEAQ (reference sequence). The CDR3 consists of 14 residues. V lost 1 base and J lost 6, with 12 bases in between. In DNA, the CDR3 is TGTGCCAGCAGCTTAGTCATCCAGAAATCTGAAGCTTTCTTT. As protein: CASSLVIQKSEAFF.

V usage is TRBV4-3 and J usage is TRBJ1-3; D is undetermined. The CDR3 is 13 residues long. The ends were cut back, 0 bases at V and 5 bases at J, with 5 bases in the middle. CDR1 is LGHNA and CDR2 is YSLEER in the germline V gene. For the CDR3, the DNA is TGCGCCAGCAGCCAAGACGGTAGAAACACCATATATTTT. Translation: CASSQDGRNTIYF.

This clone was seen a few times. V and J are TRBV11-2 and TRBJ2-7; 10 positions agree with TRBD1. CDR1 and CDR2 (germline): SGHAT, FQNNGV. There are 17 residues in the CDR3. V was pared by 4 bases and J by 4 bases, with 13 bases of the junction left unmatched. The CDR3 nucleotides are TGTGCCAGCAGCTATACACCGGGACAGGGGACCACTTACGAGCAGTACTTC. Its protein is CASSYTPGQGTTYEQYF.

The chain joins TRBV29-1 to TRBJ1-3; 7 nucleotides align to TRBD1. Germline loops: CDR1 SQVTM, CDR2 ANQGSEA. The length of the CDR3 is 15 residues. Trimming cost V 4 bases and J 1 base; bases outside gene matches: 7. The chain's CDR3 is CSVVRQGGSGNTIYF. In DNA form, the CDR3 reads TGCAGCGTTGTCCGGCAGGGGGGATCTGGAAACACCATATATTTT. The full variable domain, in which reference TRBV29-1 and TRBJ1-3 provide the parts outside the CDR3, is SAVISQKPSRDICQRGTSLTIQCQVDSQVTMMFWYRQQPGQSLTLIATANQGSEATYESGFVIDKFPISRPNLTFSTLTVSNMSPEDSSIYLCSVVRQGGSGNTIYFGEGSWLTVV.

The V gene is TRBV6-5, the J gene TRBJ1-4; 10 bases map to TRBD1. The CDR3 is 16 amino acids. Germline assignment: CDR1 MNHEY and CDR2 SVGAGI. The V and J ends lost 4 bases and 6 bases, in that order; junction bases with no gene match: 8. CDR3 bases: TGTGCCAGCAGTTCGAACCCGGGACAGGGGTATGAAAAACTGTTTTTT. Protein sequence: CASSSNPGQGYEKLFF.

For this clone: The junction departs from the called germline gene at one end, perhaps through a read error. V gene TRBV28 combines with J gene TRBJ2-7, with D possibly TRBD2 on 5 matching bases. The CDR3 has 12 amino acids. The germline CDR1 and CDR2 sequences are MDHEN and SYDVKM. In nucleotides, the CDR3 is TGTGCCAGCAGTCCCCGGGATCTAGGTGACTCTTTC. Encoded protein: CASSPRDLGDSF.

Comments on this clone: Other DNA sequences from this sample encode an identical CDR3 as well. The J gene is TRBJ1-5, the V gene TRBV19; 10 bases line up with TRBD1. The germline V gene has CDR1 LNHDA and CDR2 SQIVND (reference sequence). The CDR3 runs to 15 residues. Trimming took 5 bases from V and 7 from J; bases not matched to a gene: 8. CDR3 nucleotide sequence: TGTGCCAGTAGTCCCGGGACAGGGGAAAGGCAGCCCCAGCATTTT. It codes for CASSPGTGERQPQHF.

A single count supports this clone. This chain joins TRBV12-5 and TRBJ2-2; the D gene is possibly TRBD1 (6 bases). This CDR3 comprises 17 residues. Trimming removed 0 bases from V and 3 bases from J, with 14 bases in between. Germline CDR1 and CDR2: LGHNT and FRNRAP. In DNA form, the CDR3 reads TGTGCTAGTGGTTTGGTACTTACAGGGATGGACACCGGGGAGCTGTTTTTT. This gives the protein CASGLVLTGMDTGELFF.

This chain uses TRBV3-1 (or the pseudogene TRBV3-2) with TRBJ2-3; 7 bases are a match to TRBD1. Germline V lookup: CDR1 LGHDT, CDR2 YNNKEL (reference sequence). After removal of 6 bases from V and 2 bases from J, the junction contained 11 bases not matched to a gene. This CDR3 is built from 16 residues. In nucleotides, the CDR3 is TGTGCCAGCAGTCTCAAGGGGGCGCTAAACACAGATACGCAGTATTTT. It is translated as CASSLKGALNTDTQYF.

The chain employs TRBV5-6 and TRBJ1-1, with TRBD1 matching 10 bases. The V and J ends lost 6 bases and 1 base, in that order; junction bases with no gene match: 9. The germline CDR1 and CDR2 sequences are SGHDT and YYEEEE. The CDR3 sequence is 16 residues long. The CDR3 reads CASKYGTGVTNTEAFF. The DNA of the CDR3 is TGTGCCAGCAAATACGGGACAGGGGTAACGAACACTGAAGCTTTCTTT.